A single sample gave rise to the 18 T cell receptor beta chains below, sequenced in a study of blood T cell repertoires in COVID-19. Assay: immunoSEQ multiplex PCR; the TCRdb copy retains only in-frame clones and omits some. The sample records roughly 280,000 clones, 91% being singletons. Sequences were obtained from PBMCs or T cells enriched from blood (not recorded which). These receptors were taken from a man aged 40-50 years who had been exposed to COVID-19.

The chain employs TRBV30 and TRBJ1-1; maybe TRBD1 (5 bases). The CDR3 has 12 amino acids. Germline V CDR1 and CDR2: GTSNPN, SVGIG (reference sequence). V lost 6 bases to trimming and J lost 7 bases, with 15 bases between them. As DNA, the CDR3 is TGTGCCTGCTTGCGGGGCAGGGTTGAAGCTTTCTTT. Translating it yields CACLRGRVEAFF.

CDR3 sequence (DNA): TGTGCCACTAAAACTAGCGGATTTATCTCCTACGAGCAGTACTTC. This encodes CATKTSGFISYEQYF. V is TRBV27 and J is TRBJ2-7; 8 nucleotides align to TRBD2. The junction had 11 bases not matched to a gene; V was cut back by 10 bases and J by 0 bases. The CDR3 totals 15 residues. Germline CDR1 MNHEY, CDR2 SMNVEV (reference sequence).

The chain couples TRBV5-1 to TRBJ1-2, with 7 bases aligning to TRBD1. V trimming: 2 bases; J trimming: 3 bases; junction bases outside the gene matches: 4. The CDR3 is 14 residues long. Germline CDR1 and CDR2: SGHRS and YFSETQ. This CDR3 reads CASSLGQDDYGYTF. CDR3 sequence (DNA): TGCGCCAGCAGCTTAGGACAGGACGACTATGGCTACACCTTC.

The chain joins TRBV19 to TRBJ2-1, with a weak D call TRBD2 (5 bases). Germline V gene data show CDR1 as LNHDA and CDR2 as SQIVND (reference sequence). The CDR3 runs 14 residues. V was pared by 3 bases and J by 6 bases, with 12 bases between. CDR3 sequence reads: CASSISGGGNEQFF. In DNA, the CDR3 is TGTGCCAGTAGTATTTCAGGCGGAGGCAATGAGCAGTTCTTC.

The CDR3 region has the DNA TGTGCCAGCAGCCCGAAGCTGACGGGATCCTACAATGAGCAGTTCTTC. This gives the protein CASSPKLTGSYNEQFF. V is TRBV13 and J is TRBJ2-1; TRBD2 is a possible D gene (5 bases). The germline gives CDR1 PRHDT, CDR2 FYEKMQ (reference sequence). The length of the CDR3 is 16 residues. Trimming cost V 5 bases and J 1 base, with 15 bases left between them.

The gene calls are TRBV10-3 and TRBJ2-3, with unresolved D. The CDR3 length is 13 residues. CDR1 is ENHRY and CDR2 is SYGVKD in the germline V gene. V shed 4 bases and J shed 6 bases, with 11 bases lying between them. This chain's CDR3 is CAISGLGADTQYF. DNA for the CDR3: TGTGCCATCAGTGGCTTAGGAGCGGATACGCAGTATTTT.

The chain carries TRBV11-2 and TRBJ2-7, with D possibly being TRBD1 (6 bases). Germline values: CDR1 SGHAT, CDR2 FQNNGV. Trimming took 2 bases from V and 3 from J, leaving 8 bases between them. This CDR3 contains 13 residues. The CDR3 sequence: CASSLQGSYEQYF. The CDR3 nucleotides are TGTGCCAGCAGCTTACAGGGGAGCTACGAGCAGTACTTC.

This chain connects TRBV2 to TRBJ1-2; weak D call: TRBD1 (5 bases). The CDR3 totals 13 residues. CDR1 and CDR2 from the germline V gene are SNHLY and FYNNEI. The ends were cut back, 6 bases at V and 2 bases at J, with 10 bases in the middle. CDR3 residues: CASRYDRNYGYTF. In nucleotides, the CDR3 is TGTGCCAGCAGATACGACAGAAACTATGGCTACACCTTC.

This clone was seen just once. The DNA for the CDR3 is TGTGCCAGCAGCACATCGTACCCCGGACTAAAAGGCTACGAGCAGTACTTC. Its protein is CASSTSYPGLKGYEQYF. The V and J genes are TRBV7-6 and TRBJ2-7; D might be TRBD2 (6 bases). Trimming removed 5 bases from V and 3 bases from J, with 23 bases in between. The germline V gene has CDR1 SGHVS and CDR2 FNYEAQ. The CDR3 runs to 17 residues. The entire variable domain, with the rest obtained from reference TRBV7-6 and TRBJ2-7, is as follows: GAGVSQSPRYKVTKRGQDVALRCDPISGHVSLYWYRQALGQGPEFLTYFNYEAQQDKSGLPNDRFSAERPEGSISTLTIQRTEQRDSAMYRCASSTSYPGLKGYEQYFGPGTRLTVT.

J is TRBJ2-4 and V is TRBV14; weak D call: TRBD2 (5 bases). The CDR3 runs to 14 residues. Trimming left V 0 bases short and J 8 bases short, with 11 bases between. Germline V gives CDR1 SGHDN, CDR2 FVKESK. The CDR3 nucleotides read TGTGCCAGCAGCCAAGAAATGTTGGGAGACATTCAGTACTTC. This gives the protein CASSQEMLGDIQYF.

The chain uses TRBV4-3 and TRBJ2-7; D is possibly TRBD1 (5 bases). In germline, CDR1 is LGHNA, CDR2 YSLEER. This CDR3 has 15 amino acids. Trimming took 3 bases from V and 3 from J, leaving 15 bases between them. The CDR3 spells CASSQIDSSNYEQYF. CDR3 coding DNA: TGCGCCAGCAGCCAGATCGACAGTTCCAACTACGAGCAGTACTTC.

Worth noting for this clone: The same CDR3 also results from other DNA sequences found in this sample. V and J are TRBV28 and TRBJ2-7; D unclear. The CDR3 sequence is 12 residues long. V lost 3 bases, J lost 0 bases, and 3 bases lay in between. In germline, CDR1 is MDHEN, CDR2 SYDVKM. CDR3 in amino acids: CASSFLSYEQYF. CDR3 sequence (DNA): TGTGCCAGCAGTTTTCTCTCCTACGAGCAGTACTTC.

This chain links TRBV9 with TRBJ2-7; D is perhaps TRBD1 (6 bases). CDR1 and CDR2 from the germline V gene are SGDLS and YYNGEE. V was clipped by 3 bases and J by 4 bases, with 14 bases between them. The CDR3 consists of 14 residues. The DNA for the CDR3 is TGTGCCAGCAGCGAGGGGGAGACCGCTTACGAGCAGTACTTC. Translating gives CASSEGETAYEQYF.

This rearrangement joins TRBV28 to TRBJ2-7, with TRBD2 matching 7 bases. The CDR3 contains 15 residues. V lost 7 bases to trimming and J lost 0 bases; unmatched junction nucleotides: 9. Per the germline V gene, CDR1 is MDHEN and CDR2 is SYDVKM. The CDR3 spells CASKKPGTNSYEQYF. DNA of the CDR3: TGTGCCAGCAAAAAGCCCGGGACTAACTCCTACGAGCAGTACTTC.

The chain carries TRBV4-1 and TRBJ2-7; TRBD2 aligns across 12 bases. CDR3 length: 15 residues. J gave up 5 bases and V 4 bases, and 6 bases lay outside the gene matches. From germline, CDR1 is MGHRA and CDR2 YSYEKL. The CDR3 loop reads CASSPRTSGINEQYF. The CDR3 DNA follows: TGCGCCAGCAGCCCGAGGACTAGCGGGATCAACGAGCAGTACTTC.

The rearrangement links TRBV3-1 (or the pseudogene TRBV3-2) to TRBJ1-3; D is ambiguous. The germline V gene encodes CDR1 LGHDT and CDR2 YNNKEL (reference sequence). Trimming cost V 3 bases and J 3 bases, with 9 bases left between them. CDR3 length: 14 residues. CDR3 bases: TGTGCCAGCAGCCATCCGGCGGATGGAAACACCATATATTTT. It yields the protein CASSHPADGNTIYF.

This clone has just one count. The chain is built from TRBV2 and TRBJ1-5, with 8 bases identical to TRBD1. This CDR3 contains 14 residues. J was trimmed by 6 bases and V by 7 bases; bases with no gene match: 8. Germline V lookup: CDR1 SNHLY, CDR2 FYNNEI. CDR3 sequence: CASTPQGAGQPQHF. As DNA, the CDR3 is TGTGCCAGCACCCCGCAGGGGGCAGGTCAGCCCCAGCATTTT.

The CDR3 sequence: CASSHWEGYEQYF. The CDR3 DNA reads as TGCGCCAGCAGCCACTGGGAGGGTTACGAGCAGTACTTC. This rearrangement joins TRBV5-1 to TRBJ2-7; 7 positions agree with TRBD2. Trimming at V came to 4 bases and at J to 4 bases, leaving 5 bases not matched to a gene. The CDR3 is made up of 13 amino acids. The germline gives CDR1 SGHRS, CDR2 YFSETQ.